This passage covers 27 T cell receptor beta chains from one sample sequenced in a study of blood T cell repertoires in COVID-19. The data were produced by immunoSEQ multiplex PCR, yet TCRdb's version contains in-frame clones alone and is incomplete. In the table there are over 400,000 clones, more than 85% of which are singletons. Sequencing was performed on PBMCs or T cells enriched from blood (not recorded which). These receptors were taken from a woman in her fifties or sixties who had recovered from COVID-19.

J is TRBJ2-7 and V is TRBV27, with TRBD1 matching over 9 bases. V gave up 7 bases and J gave up 5 bases; unmatched junction bases: 12. Germline CDR1 and CDR2: MNHEY and SMNVEV (reference sequence). CDR3 length equals 15 residues. The CDR3 loop reads CASKPPGQGSNEQYF. CDR3 in DNA: TGTGCCAGCAAGCCCCCGGGACAGGGAAGTAACGAGCAGTACTTC.

V gene TRBV5-4 combines with J gene TRBJ2-6; possibly TRBD2 for D (6 bases). Trimming cost V 4 bases and J 1 base, with 12 bases left between them. The CDR3 is 16 residues long. Looked up from germline, CDR1 is SGHNT and CDR2 is YYREEE (reference sequence). The CDR3 nucleotides are TGTGCCAGCAGCCCGTGGGCGGGGTCTGGGGCCAACGTCCTGACTTTC. It translates to CASSPWAGSGANVLTF.

This clone was seen once. CDR3 protein: CASGLTRDQPQHF. CDR3 nucleotide sequence: TGTGCTAGTGGCCTGACAAGAGATCAGCCCCAGCATTTT. The rearrangement links TRBV12-5 to TRBJ1-5; D ambiguous. The CDR3 covers 13 residues. Germline V CDR1 and CDR2: LGHNT, FRNRAP. V was pared by 6 bases and J by 5 bases, with 11 bases between.

The chain recombines TRBV19 with TRBJ1-5, with 8 bases lining up with TRBD1. Germline CDR1 and CDR2: LNHDA and SQIVND (reference sequence). Trimming removed 4 bases from V and 6 bases from J; junction bases left unmatched: 8. There are 15 residues in the CDR3. The CDR3 region is CASSKAGGLGQPQHF. CDR3 nucleotide sequence: TGTGCCAGTAGTAAAGCAGGGGGCTTGGGTCAGCCCCAGCATTTT.

The CDR3 bases are TGTGCCAGCAGTTTGACAGGGGGAGAGACCCAGTACTTC. Its translation is CASSLTGGETQYF. The chain uses TRBV27 and TRBJ2-5; TRBD1 agrees at 9 bases. The length of the CDR3 is 13 residues. V gave up 3 bases and J gave up 4 bases; unmatched junction bases: 0. Germline CDR1 and CDR2: MNHEY and SMNVEV (reference sequence).

The chain couples TRBV9 to TRBJ1-2; no clear D. The CDR3 is 13 amino acids. V was shortened by 0 bases and J by 4 bases, with 7 bases between the two germline ends. Germline V CDR1 and CDR2: SGDLS, YYNGEE. In DNA, the CDR3 is TGTGCCAGCAGCGTAGTGTCAGGCTATGGCTACACCTTC. Translated: CASSVVSGYGYTF. The full variable domain, its missing parts supplied by reference TRBV9 and TRBJ1-2, is DSGVTQTPKHLITATGQRVTLRCSPRSGDLSVYWYQQSLDQGLQFLIQYYNGEERAKGNILERFSAQQFPDLHSELNLSSLELGDSALYFCASSVVSGYGYTFGSGTRLTVV.

This clone was counted between two and nine times. The chain is built from TRBV9 and TRBJ1-3, with a tentative D call TRBD1 (5 bases). The CDR3 contains 14 residues. CDR1 and CDR2 (germline): SGDLS, YYNGEE. Between the trimmed V and J ends, which lost 0 bases and 4 bases, there was a span of 8 bases. The CDR3 nucleotides are TGTGCCAGCAGCGTAGAAGGGGAAGGAAACACCATATATTTT. This gives the protein CASSVEGEGNTIYF.

The chain couples TRBV27 to TRBJ1-3, with no clear D. CDR1 is MNHEY and CDR2 is SMNVEV in the germline V gene (reference sequence). CDR3 length: 16 amino acids. With 4 bases removed from V and 0 bases from J, the gap between germline ends came to 13 bases. The CDR3 DNA reads TGTGCCAGCAGTTCCGGCCGGGTATTCTCTGGAAACACCATATATTTT. Its protein product is CASSSGRVFSGNTIYF.

The chain has TRBV6-5 and TRBJ2-3; D uncertain. With 0 bases removed from V and 2 bases from J, the gap between germline ends came to 3 bases. CDR1 is MNHEY and CDR2 is SVGAGI in the germline V gene. This CDR3 is 13 amino acids long. CDR3 sequence (DNA): TGTGCCAGCAGTTACTCTCACACAGATACGCAGTATTTT. Residues: CASSYSHTDTQYF.

The chain recombines TRBV1 with TRBJ2-3; the table's D call, TRBD2, has no DNA check behind it. TRBV1 is shown as a pseudogene. This CDR3 is built from 15 residues. The CDR3 sequence: CTSSLRGVCTDTQYF. CDR3 DNA sequence: TGCACCAGCAGCCTTCGGGGGGTGTGCACAGATACGCAGTATTTT.

This chain connects TRBV2 to TRBJ1-6; maybe TRBD1 (5 bases). Germline CDR1 reads SNHLY; CDR2 reads FYNNEI. The CDR3 extends over 15 amino acids. V lost 6 bases and J lost 9, with 18 bases in between. The CDR3 spells CASRELIGRGSPLHF. The DNA for the CDR3 is TGTGCCAGCAGAGAATTAATAGGAAGGGGTTCACCCCTCCACTTT.

The chain uses TRBV19 and TRBJ1-6; D gene unclear. This CDR3 is built from 13 residues. CDR1 and CDR2 (germline): LNHDA, SQIVND (reference sequence). Trimming left V 1 base short and J 6 bases short, with 4 bases between. This CDR3 reads CASSIGLNSPLHF. CDR3 sequence (DNA): TGTGCCAGTAGTATAGGGCTTAATTCACCCCTCCACTTT.

The chain couples TRBV12-3 or TRBV12-4 to TRBJ1-5, with no clear D. The ends were cut back, 6 bases at V and 9 bases at J, with 15 bases in the middle. The CDR3 length is 13 residues. The CDR3 here is CASRGDWLGPQHF. CDR3 DNA sequence: TGTGCCAGCAGGGGAGACTGGTTAGGGCCCCAGCATTTT.

This clone was detected once. This chain uses TRBV5-8 with TRBJ2-1; 8 bases are a match to TRBD1. The length of the CDR3 is 17 residues. Unmatched junction bases numbered 10, after V lost 3 bases and J lost 2 bases. In germline, CDR1 is SGHTS, CDR2 YDEGEE. CDR3 amino acids: CASSSEQGDYTYNEQFF. Here the CDR3 DNA reads TGTGCCAGCAGCTCCGAACAGGGGGATTATACCTACAATGAGCAGTTCTTC.

The chain couples TRBV9 to TRBJ1-5, with D unresolved. V shed 3 bases and J shed 5 bases, with 9 bases lying between them. Looked up from germline, CDR1 is SGDLS and CDR2 is YYNGEE. The length of the CDR3 is 13 residues. As DNA, the CDR3 is TGTGCCAGCAGCGGACGCACAGATCAGCCCCAGCATTTT. Protein: CASSGRTDQPQHF.

The rearrangement links TRBV12-3 or TRBV12-4 to TRBJ1-6; a weak D match, TRBD1 (6 bases). V was shortened by 3 bases and J by 7 bases, with 7 bases between the two germline ends. The CDR3 totals 13 residues. CDR3 loop: CASSLGANSPLHF. In DNA, the CDR3 is TGTGCCAGCAGTTTGGGGGCGAATTCACCCCTCCACTTT.

This rearrangement joins TRBV5-5 to TRBJ2-5; 7 bases agree with TRBD1. This CDR3 spans 15 amino acids. J gave up 6 bases and V 4 bases, and 12 bases lay outside the gene matches. Germline CDR1 reads SGHKS; CDR2 reads YYEKEE (reference sequence). The CDR3 DNA follows: TGTGCCAGCAGCATAGAAGGGGGCGGTGGAAAGACCCAGTACTTC. Its protein product is CASSIEGGGGKTQYF.

The chain is built from TRBV6-5 and TRBJ2-3, with 8 nucleotides matching TRBD2. V gave up 7 bases and J gave up 3 bases; unmatched junction bases: 9. Per germline, CDR1 MNHEY and CDR2 SVGAGI. The CDR3 spans 15 residues. CDR3 amino acids: CASTPGRGGTDTQYF. CDR3 bases: TGTGCCAGCACCCCTGGCCGGGGGGGGACAGATACGCAGTATTTT.

The rearrangement joins TRBV6-5 to TRBJ2-7, with D possibly matching TRBD1 (5 bases). V was pared by 0 bases and J by 4 bases, with 10 bases between. Germline CDR1 is MNHEY and CDR2 is SVGAGI. CDR3 length: 14 amino acids. The CDR3 sequence is CASSYSKGSYEQYV. Here the CDR3 DNA reads TGTGCCAGCAGTTACTCAAAGGGGTCATACGAGCAGTACGTC.

V gene TRBV5-1 combines with J gene TRBJ2-1, with D perhaps matching TRBD2 (6 bases). Germline V gives CDR1 SGHRS, CDR2 YFSETQ. The length of the CDR3 is 15 residues. Trimming shortened V by 5 bases and J by 6 bases, and 18 bases separated the two germline ends. This chain's CDR3 is CASRNDAAGPNEQFF. DNA for the CDR3: TGCGCCAGCAGAAATGATGCGGCGGGACCCAATGAGCAGTTCTTC.

This rearrangement joins TRBV30 to TRBJ1-6; TRBD1 is a possible D gene (6 bases). Germline lookup yields CDR1 GTSNPN and CDR2 SVGIG (reference sequence). V was pared by 4 bases and J by 0 bases, with 13 bases between. The CDR3 is 16 residues long. CDR3 DNA: TGTGCCTGGACCCTCGACAGGAGCTCCTATAATTCACCCCTCCACTTT. This translates into CAWTLDRSSYNSPLHF.

Only a few counts were recorded for this clone. The V gene is TRBV7-9, the J gene TRBJ1-5; D may be TRBD1 (6 bases). Germline assignment: CDR1 SEHNR and CDR2 FQNEAQ (reference sequence). V gave up 5 bases and J gave up 7 bases, with 18 bases separating them. This CDR3 is built from 15 residues. Here the CDR3 DNA reads TGTGCCAGCAGCGCCGGGAACAGGGAGCAGCAGCCCCAGCATTTT. It specifies CASSAGNREQQPQHF.

The V call is TRBV10-2, the J call TRBJ1-2, with 7 bases aligning to TRBD1. Germline V gene sequence: CDR1 WSHSY, CDR2 SAAADI. This CDR3 region has 13 residues. J lost 7 bases, V lost 3 bases, and 5 bases had no gene match. The CDR3 is CASSDRTGGGYTF. The CDR3 DNA follows: TGCGCCAGCAGTGATAGGACAGGTGGTGGCTACACCTTC.

The V and J genes are TRBV6-5 and TRBJ1-2; 7 nucleotides match TRBD1. CDR1 and CDR2 (germline): MNHEY, SVGAGI. The CDR3 covers 15 residues. The trim removed 6 bases at V and 0 bases at J, leaving 7 bases unmatched. The CDR3 DNA reads as TGTGCCAGCAGCGAGATGACAGGGCCTAACTATGGCTACACCTTC. This codes for CASSEMTGPNYGYTF.

The gene calls are TRBV28 and TRBJ1-5; D unresolved. The CDR3 covers 17 residues. V was pared by 5 bases and J by 2 bases, with 19 bases between. Per the germline V gene, CDR1 is MDHEN and CDR2 is SYDVKM. The CDR3 here is CASSPGSDRRGNQPQHF. The DNA for the CDR3 is TGTGCCAGCAGTCCTGGGTCCGACCGACGGGGCAATCAGCCCCAGCATTTT.

This clone was detected a few times. The chain has TRBV18 and TRBJ1-4; TRBD1 aligns across 10 bases. CDR3 length equals 17 residues. V lost 3 bases to trimming and J lost 8 bases; unmatched junction nucleotides: 12. Per the germline V gene, CDR1 is KGHSH and CDR2 is LQKENI. The CDR3 DNA sequence: TGTGCCAGCTCACCCCTCCGGACAGGGGGTTCAGAAGAAAAACTGTTTTTT. It specifies CASSPLRTGGSEEKLFF. The whole variable domain, remainder taken from reference TRBV18 and TRBJ1-4, is NAGVMQNPRHLVRRRGQEARLRCSPMKGHSHVYWYRQLPEEGLKFMVYLQKENIIDESGMPKERFSAEFPKEGPSILRIQQVVRGDSAAYFCASSPLRTGGSEEKLFFGSGTQLSVL.

Turning to this clone: This CDR3 is also generated by other DNA sequences in the sample. This chain uses TRBV3-1 (or the pseudogene TRBV3-2) with TRBJ2-5, with TRBD1 matching 10 bases. Germline loops: CDR1 LGHDT, CDR2 YNNKEL (reference sequence). CDR3 length equals 13 residues. V dropped 4 bases and J dropped 5; count of bases not matched to a gene: 1. CDR3 loop: CASSRTGGETQYF. CDR3 in DNA: TGTGCCAGCAGCCGGACAGGGGGGGAGACCCAGTACTTC.